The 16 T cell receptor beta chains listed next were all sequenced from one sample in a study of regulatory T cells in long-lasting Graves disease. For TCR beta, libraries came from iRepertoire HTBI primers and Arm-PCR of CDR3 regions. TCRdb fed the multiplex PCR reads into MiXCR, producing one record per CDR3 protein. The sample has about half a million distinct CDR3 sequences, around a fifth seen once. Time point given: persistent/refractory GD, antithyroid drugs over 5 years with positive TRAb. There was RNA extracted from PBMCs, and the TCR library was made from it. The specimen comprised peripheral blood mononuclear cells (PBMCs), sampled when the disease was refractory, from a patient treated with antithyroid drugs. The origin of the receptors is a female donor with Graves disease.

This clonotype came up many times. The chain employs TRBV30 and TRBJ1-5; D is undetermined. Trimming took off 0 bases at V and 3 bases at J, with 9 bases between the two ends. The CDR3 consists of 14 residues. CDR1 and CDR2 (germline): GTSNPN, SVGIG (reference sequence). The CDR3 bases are TGTGCCTGGAGTGTACCGGGGAACAATCAGCCCCAGCATTTT. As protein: CAWSVPGNNQPQHF.

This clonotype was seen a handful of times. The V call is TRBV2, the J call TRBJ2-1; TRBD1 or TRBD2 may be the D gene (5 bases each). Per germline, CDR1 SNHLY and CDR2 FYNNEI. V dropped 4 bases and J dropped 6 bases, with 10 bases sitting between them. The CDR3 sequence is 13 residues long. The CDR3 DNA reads TGTGCCAGCAGTGTTGGGGGTAGCAATGAGCAGTTCTTC. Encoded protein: CASSVGGSNEQFF.

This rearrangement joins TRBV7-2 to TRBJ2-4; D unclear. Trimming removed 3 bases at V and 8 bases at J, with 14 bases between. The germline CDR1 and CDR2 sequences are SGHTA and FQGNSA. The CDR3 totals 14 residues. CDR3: CASSFSAAVHIQYF. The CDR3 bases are TGTGCCAGCAGCTTCTCCGCCGCGGTCCACATTCAGTACTTC.

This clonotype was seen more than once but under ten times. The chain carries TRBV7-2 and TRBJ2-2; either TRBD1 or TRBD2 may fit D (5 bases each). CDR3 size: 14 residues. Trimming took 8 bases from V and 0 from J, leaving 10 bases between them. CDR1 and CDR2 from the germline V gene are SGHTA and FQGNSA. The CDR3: CASLLGANTGELFF. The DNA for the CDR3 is TGTGCCAGCCTACTAGGGGCGAACACCGGGGAGCTGTTTTTT.

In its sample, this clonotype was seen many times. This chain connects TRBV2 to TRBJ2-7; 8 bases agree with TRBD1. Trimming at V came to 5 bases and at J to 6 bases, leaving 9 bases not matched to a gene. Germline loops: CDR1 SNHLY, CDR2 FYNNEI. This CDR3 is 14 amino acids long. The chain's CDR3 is CASSLLIDRGEQYF. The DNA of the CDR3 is TGTGCCAGCAGTCTTCTGATCGACAGGGGCGAGCAGTACTTC.

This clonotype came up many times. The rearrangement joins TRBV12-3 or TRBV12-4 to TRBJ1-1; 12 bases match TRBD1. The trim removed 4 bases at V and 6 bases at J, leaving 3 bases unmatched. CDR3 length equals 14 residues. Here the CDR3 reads CASSWGTGGSEAFF. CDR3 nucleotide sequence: TGTGCCAGCAGTTGGGGGACAGGGGGCTCTGAAGCTTTCTTT.

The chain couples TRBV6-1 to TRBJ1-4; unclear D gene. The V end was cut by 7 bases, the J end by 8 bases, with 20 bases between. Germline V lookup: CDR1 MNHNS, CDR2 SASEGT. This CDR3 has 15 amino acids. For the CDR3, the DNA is TGTGCCAGCAATGACTACCACCTCGAAGGGGAAAAACTGTTTTTT. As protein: CASNDYHLEGEKLFF.

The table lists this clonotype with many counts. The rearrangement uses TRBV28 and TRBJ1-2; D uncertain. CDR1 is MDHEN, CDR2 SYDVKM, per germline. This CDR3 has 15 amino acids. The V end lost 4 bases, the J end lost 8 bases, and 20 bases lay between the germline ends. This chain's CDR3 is CASSSPGSRFEGYTF. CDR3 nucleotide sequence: TGTGCCAGCAGTTCCCCCGGGTCTCGTTTTGAGGGCTACACCTTC.

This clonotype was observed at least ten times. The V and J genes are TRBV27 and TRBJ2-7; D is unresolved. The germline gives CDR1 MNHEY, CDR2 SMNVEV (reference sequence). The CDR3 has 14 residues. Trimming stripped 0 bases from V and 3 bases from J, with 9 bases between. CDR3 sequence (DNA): TGTGCCAGCAGTTTATCGGGTGAAAGCTACGAGCAGTACTTC. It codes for CASSLSGESYEQYF.

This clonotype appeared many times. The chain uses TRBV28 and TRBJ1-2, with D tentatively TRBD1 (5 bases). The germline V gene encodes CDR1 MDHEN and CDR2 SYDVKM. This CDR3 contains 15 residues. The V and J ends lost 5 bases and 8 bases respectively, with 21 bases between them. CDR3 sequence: CASSPAPDGTGGYTF. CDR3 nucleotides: TGTGCCAGCAGTCCAGCTCCGGACGGGACTGGCGGCTACACCTTC.

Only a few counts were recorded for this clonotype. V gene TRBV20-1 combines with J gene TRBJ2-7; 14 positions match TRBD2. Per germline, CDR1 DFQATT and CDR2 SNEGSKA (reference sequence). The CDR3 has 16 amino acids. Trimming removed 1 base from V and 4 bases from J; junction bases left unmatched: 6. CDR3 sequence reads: CSARVRGTSGRYEQYF. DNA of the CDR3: TGCAGTGCTAGAGTGCGGGGGACTAGCGGGAGATACGAGCAGTACTTC.

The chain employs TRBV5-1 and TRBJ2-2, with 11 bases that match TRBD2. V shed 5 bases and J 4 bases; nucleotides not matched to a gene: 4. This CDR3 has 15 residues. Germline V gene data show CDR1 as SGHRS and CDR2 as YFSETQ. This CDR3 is CASRPGTSGTGELFF. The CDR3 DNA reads TGCGCCAGCAGACCCGGGACTAGCGGCACCGGGGAGCTGTTTTTT. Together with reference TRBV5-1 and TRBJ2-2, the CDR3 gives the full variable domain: KAGVTQTPRYLIKTRGQQVTLSCSPISGHRSVSWYQQTPGQGLQFLFEYFSETQRNKGNFPGRFSGRQFSNSRSEMNVSTLELGDSALYLCASRPGTSGTGELFFGEGSRLTVL.

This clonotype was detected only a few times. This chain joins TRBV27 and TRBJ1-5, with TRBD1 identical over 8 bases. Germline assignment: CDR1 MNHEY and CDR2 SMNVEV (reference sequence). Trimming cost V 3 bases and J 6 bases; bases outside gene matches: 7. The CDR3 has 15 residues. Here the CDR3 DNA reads TGTGCCAGCAGTTTTCAGGGGGCGCTCGGTCAGCCCCAGCATTTT. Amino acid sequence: CASSFQGALGQPQHF.

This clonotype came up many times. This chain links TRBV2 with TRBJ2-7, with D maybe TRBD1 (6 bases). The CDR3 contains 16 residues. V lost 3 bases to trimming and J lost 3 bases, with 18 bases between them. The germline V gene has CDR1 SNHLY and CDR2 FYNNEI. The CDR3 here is CASSDKDSDSLYEQYF. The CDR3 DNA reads TGTGCCAGCAGTGATAAGGACAGCGACTCCCTCTACGAGCAGTACTTC.

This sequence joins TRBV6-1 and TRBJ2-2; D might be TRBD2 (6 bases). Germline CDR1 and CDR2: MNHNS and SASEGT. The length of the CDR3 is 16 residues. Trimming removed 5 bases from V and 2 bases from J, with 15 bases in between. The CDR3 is CASSTPGGVNTGELFF. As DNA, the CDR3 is TGTGCCAGCAGTACCCCCGGCGGGGTAAACACCGGGGAGCTGTTTTTT.

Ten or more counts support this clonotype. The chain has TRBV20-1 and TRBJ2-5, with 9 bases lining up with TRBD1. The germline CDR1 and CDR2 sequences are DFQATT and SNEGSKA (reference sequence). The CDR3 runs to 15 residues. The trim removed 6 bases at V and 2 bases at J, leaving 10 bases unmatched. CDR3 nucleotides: TGCAGTGCCCAACAGGGGGCCGGAAGGCAAGAGACCCAGTACTTC. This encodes CSAQQGAGRQETQYF.